What follows describes a single T cell receptor (beta chain). The antigen it recognizes is unknown. Per-nucleotide qualities are absent, and no much larger clonotype sits a single base away. These data are taken from a study of CD8 T cells in ankylosing spondylitis (TCRdb year 2017). Background on the whole study: T cell receptor beta repertoires were profiled in healthy donors and ankylosing spondylitis patients so that disease-linked TCR variants could be found. The whole study cohort included 85 to 120 healthy donors and 20 to 30 ankylosing spondylitis patients. Peripheral blood was sampled, and synovial fluid was also collected from ankylosing spondylitis patients.

Sequenced on an Illumina HiSeq 2500. Quantitative 5'-RACE with molecular barcodes was used to prepare TCR beta libraries. The authors' analysis ran thus. A new computational method based on a probabilistic model of VDJ rearrangement was used to identify disease-linked TCR variants. The raw public reads went through TCRdb reprocessing: fastp at Q25, MiXCR clone calling, in-frame beta chains kept. Identical CDR3 protein sequences are pooled into one entry, listed with their most common genes and DNA. TCRdb's processing, not the study's, gives the V and J calls here. Here the sample has some 240,000 distinct CDR3 sequences; 15% to 20% occur a single time. More than 25% of the sample lies in the top ten. On the study overall, not on this receptor specifically: Some of the motif variants had been reported before in the synovial fluid and blood of reactive arthritis patients, a finding that suggests common disease-initiation mechanisms. According to the report, matched synovial fluid samples from ankylosing spondylitis patients were significantly enriched for the disease-linked clones. The disease-linked clones showed a CD8+ phenotype and occurred at relatively low frequencies in peripheral blood. Blood from ankylosing spondylitis patients appeared to be characterized by a TCR beta motif made up of several highly homologous amino acid variants.

The germline V gene specifies SGHRS as CDR1 and YFSETQ as CDR2. The V end loses 0 bases and the J end loses 5 bases, and a stretch of 10 bases separates them. The CDR3 measures 14 amino acids from cysteine to phenylalanine. Of all the DNA, just the CDR3 is kept, 42 bases in frame from base 1. The chain is made from TRBV5-1 and TRBJ2-3; the D gene is perhaps TRBD1, on 8 matching bases. The sample was blood, either unsorted or a sorted T cell fraction (not recorded which). The source of this sequence is a male donor with ankylosing spondylitis or in good health (not recorded which). CDR3 loop: CASSLDRGGDTQYF. The DNA sequence is given as TGCGCCAGCAGCTTGGACAGGGGGGGAGATACGCAGTATTTT.